Below, one TCR beta chain is given with its context. Its antigen is unknown. 13 Jbeta primers and 60 Vbeta primers were used for the PCR. Methods used by the authors: Later, tens of millions of unique TCR beta chains were counted in an analysis, and roughly 11 million of them were shared. Profiled with immunoSEQ multiplex PCR; TCRdb holds only in-frame clones, not every one. D and trimming come from the DNA, and the V and J calls and clone size come from that table. The sample includes about 170,000 clones, more than 65% of them seen just once. CDR3 length: 18 amino acids. Germline trimming cut 3 bases from V and 3 bases from J; bases unmatched to any gene: 14. Looked up from germline, CDR1 is LGHNA and CDR2 is YNFKEQ. This entry belongs to a study of cytomegalovirus exposure and HLA in healthy donors. Study-wide results and caveats: A few V segments could not be told apart, such as TRBV6-2 and TRBV6-3, and were left out.

Participants comprised healthy donors of bone marrow. Source material: PBMCs. This TCR was sampled from a male donor in good health and CMV-seronegative. V is TRBV4-2 and J is TRBJ2-3; 8 bases fit TRBD2. The CDR3 loop reads CASSQVTQREFMTDTQYF. The CDR3 coding sequence is TGTGCCAGCAGCCAGGTAACCCAGCGGGAGTTCATGACAGATACGCAGTATTTT.